This TCR beta chain was found in a study of blood T cell repertoires in COVID-19. The wider study: Specimens from acute and convalescent COVID-19 originated in the United States, Italy and Spain.

Germline V CDR1 and CDR2: MGHRA, YSYEKL. V gave up 4 bases and J gave up 3 bases, with 15 bases separating them. CDR3 length: 15 amino acids. Repertoires were generated with immunoSEQ multiplex PCR, while TCRdb's copy carries only in-frame clones and drops some. This table holds under 150,000 clones, 81% found once. This TCR was sampled from a man in his forties or fifties with acute or convalescent COVID-19. The sample taken for sequencing was peripheral blood. This sequence joins TRBV4-1 and TRBJ1-1, with TRBD1 as a possible D gene (5 bases). CDR3 sequence: CASSRGDAGDTEAFF. In nucleotides, the CDR3 is TGCGCCAGCAGCCGAGGGGACGCGGGGGACACTGAAGCTTTCTTT.